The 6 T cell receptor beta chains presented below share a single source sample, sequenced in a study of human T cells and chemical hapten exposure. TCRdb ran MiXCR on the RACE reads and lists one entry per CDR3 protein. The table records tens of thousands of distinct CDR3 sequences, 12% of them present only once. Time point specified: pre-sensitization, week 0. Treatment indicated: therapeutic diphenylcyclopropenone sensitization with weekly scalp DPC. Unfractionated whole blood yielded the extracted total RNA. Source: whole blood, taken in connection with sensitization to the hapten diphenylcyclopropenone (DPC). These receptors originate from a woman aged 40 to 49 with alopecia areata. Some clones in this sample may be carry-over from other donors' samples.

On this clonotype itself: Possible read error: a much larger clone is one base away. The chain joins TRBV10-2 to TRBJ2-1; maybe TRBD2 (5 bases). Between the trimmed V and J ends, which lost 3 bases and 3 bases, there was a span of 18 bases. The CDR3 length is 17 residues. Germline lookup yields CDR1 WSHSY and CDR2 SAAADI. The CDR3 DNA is TGCGCCAGCAGTGACCACCACGGGGTTTCGGACTACAATGAGCAGTTCTTC. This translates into CASSDHHGVSDYNEQFF.

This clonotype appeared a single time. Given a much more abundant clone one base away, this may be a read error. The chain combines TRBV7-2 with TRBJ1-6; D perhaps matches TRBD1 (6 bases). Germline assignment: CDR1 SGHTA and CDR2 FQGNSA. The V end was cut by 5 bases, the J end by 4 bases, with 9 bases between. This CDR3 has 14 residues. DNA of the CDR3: TGTGCCAGCAGCGCCGGACAGTATAATTCACCCCTCCACTTT. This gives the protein CASSAGQYNSPLHF.

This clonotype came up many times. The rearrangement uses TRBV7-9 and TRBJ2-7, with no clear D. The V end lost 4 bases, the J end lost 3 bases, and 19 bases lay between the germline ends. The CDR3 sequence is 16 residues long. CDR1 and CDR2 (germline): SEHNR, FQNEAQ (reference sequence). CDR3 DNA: TGTGCCAGCAGCTCAACGGTGGGCCCCATCGTCTACGAGCAGTACTTC. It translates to CASSSTVGPIVYEQYF.

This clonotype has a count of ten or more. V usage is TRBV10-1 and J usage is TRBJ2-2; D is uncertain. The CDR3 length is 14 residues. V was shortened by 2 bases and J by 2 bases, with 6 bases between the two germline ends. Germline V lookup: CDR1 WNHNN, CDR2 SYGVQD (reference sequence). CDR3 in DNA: TGCGCCAGCAGTGAGCGAAGAAACACCGGGGAGCTGTTTTTT. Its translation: CASSERRNTGELFF.

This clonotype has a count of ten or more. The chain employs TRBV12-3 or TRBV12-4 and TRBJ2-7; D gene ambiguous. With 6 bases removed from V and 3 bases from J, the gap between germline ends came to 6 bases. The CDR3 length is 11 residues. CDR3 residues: CASSLYYEQYF. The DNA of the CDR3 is TGTGCCAGCAGCCTTTACTACGAGCAGTACTTC.

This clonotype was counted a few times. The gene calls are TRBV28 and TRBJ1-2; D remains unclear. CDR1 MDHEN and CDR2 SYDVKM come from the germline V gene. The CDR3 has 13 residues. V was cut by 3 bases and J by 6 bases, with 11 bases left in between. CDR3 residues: CASSFGRGDGYTF. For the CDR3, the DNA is TGTGCCAGCAGTTTCGGGCGGGGTGATGGCTACACCTTC.